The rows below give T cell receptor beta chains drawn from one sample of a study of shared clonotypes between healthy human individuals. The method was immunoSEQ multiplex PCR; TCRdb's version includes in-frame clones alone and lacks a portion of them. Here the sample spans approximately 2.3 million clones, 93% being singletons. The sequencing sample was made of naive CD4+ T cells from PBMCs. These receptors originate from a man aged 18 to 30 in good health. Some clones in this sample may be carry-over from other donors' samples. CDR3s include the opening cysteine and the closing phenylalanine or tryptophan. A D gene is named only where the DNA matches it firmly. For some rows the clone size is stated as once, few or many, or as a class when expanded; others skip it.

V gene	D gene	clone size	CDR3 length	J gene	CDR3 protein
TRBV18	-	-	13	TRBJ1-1	CASSRALNTEAFF
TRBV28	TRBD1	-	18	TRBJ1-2	CASSVIGVWDRVNYGYTF
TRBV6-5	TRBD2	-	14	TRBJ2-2	CASSSRLAGGELFF
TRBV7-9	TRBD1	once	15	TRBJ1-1	CASSSYDRVYRGAFF
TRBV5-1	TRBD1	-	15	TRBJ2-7	CASRQRDSHSYEQYF
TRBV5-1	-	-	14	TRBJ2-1	CASSITVFNNEQFF
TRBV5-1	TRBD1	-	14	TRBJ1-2	CASSLGDSLYGYTF
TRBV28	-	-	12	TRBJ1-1	CASRPQVGEAFF
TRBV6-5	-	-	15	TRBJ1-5	CASSTGPTSNQPQHF
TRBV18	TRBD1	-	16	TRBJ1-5	CASSLGSGGINQPQHF
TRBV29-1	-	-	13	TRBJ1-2	CSVLYPSAYGYTF
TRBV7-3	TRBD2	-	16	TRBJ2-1	CASSPRLSGALDEQFF
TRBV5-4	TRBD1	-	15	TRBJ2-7	CASSRGGQGATEQYF
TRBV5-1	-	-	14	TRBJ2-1	CASSLGEGYGEQFF
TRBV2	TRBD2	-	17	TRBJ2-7	CASRQGLAGADPYEQYF
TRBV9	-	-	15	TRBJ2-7	CASSVGSGTSYEQYF
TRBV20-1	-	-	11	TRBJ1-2	CSAIAPFGYTF
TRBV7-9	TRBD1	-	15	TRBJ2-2	CASSRQGGNAGELFF
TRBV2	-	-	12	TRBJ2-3	CASDPATDTQYF
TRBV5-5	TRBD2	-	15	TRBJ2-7	CASSKGLAGPYEQYF
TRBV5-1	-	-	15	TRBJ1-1	CASSLDGRVNTEAFF
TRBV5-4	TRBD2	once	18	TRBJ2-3	CASSFLALAGGLTDTQYF
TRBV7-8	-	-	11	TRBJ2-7	CASSQWDEQYF
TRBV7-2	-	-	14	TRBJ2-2	CASSSRDFGGELFF
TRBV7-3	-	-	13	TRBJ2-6	CASTLAGANVLTF
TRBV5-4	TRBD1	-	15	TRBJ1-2	CASSWAGGADYGYTF
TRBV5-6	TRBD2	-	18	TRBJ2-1	CASSLGGGWTSGRYEQFF
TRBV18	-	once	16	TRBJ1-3	CASSRALNQRGNTIYF
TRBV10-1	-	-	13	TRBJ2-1	CASSESSGDEQFF
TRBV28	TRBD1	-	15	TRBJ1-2	CASSSTGGVINGYTF
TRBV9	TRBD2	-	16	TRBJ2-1	CASSVAGSGIYNEQFF
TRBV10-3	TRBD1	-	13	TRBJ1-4	CAIRQGAGEKLFF